This T cell receptor (beta chain) came from a study of post-analysis software for immune sequencing data. The library was made from cDNA and included unique molecular identifiers. TCRdb ran MiXCR on the PCR reads and lists one entry per CDR3 protein. The repertoire holds about 810,000 distinct CDR3 sequences, with around 50% as singletons. This clonotype was recorded a few times. The sequenced sample consisted of blood. The sequence was obtained from a girl aged 10-17 years with multiple sclerosis.

CDR3 DNA sequence: TGCGCCAGCAGCCAGGACGGAGCCTACTACGAGCAGTACTTC. Translating it yields CASSQDGAYYEQYF. The chain recombines TRBV5-1 with TRBJ2-7; D not certain. Looked up from germline, CDR1 is SGHRS and CDR2 is YFSETQ. V dropped 4 bases and J dropped 3 bases, with 14 bases sitting between them. The CDR3 has 14 residues.